This TCR beta chain was recorded in a study of cytomegalovirus exposure and HLA in healthy donors. This CDR3 has 13 amino acids. The germline V gene has CDR1 MNHEY and CDR2 SVGAGI. The ends were cut back, 4 bases at V and 6 bases at J, with 10 bases in the middle. Primers for the PCR totalled 60 Vbeta and 13 Jbeta. Only in-frame clones appear in the TCRdb table, and some are missing; sequencing was by immunoSEQ multiplex PCR. The sample has under 140,000 clones, roughly 86% seen once; the top ten hold 1.5% to 2%. The chain combines TRBV6-5 with TRBJ1-5; D is ambiguous. The sequence came from a man aged 40-49 years in good health and CMV-seronegative. The sample consisted of PBMCs. The CDR3 region has the DNA TGTGCCAGCAGTTTACTCACGGGTCAGCCCCAGCATTTT. It is translated as CASSLLTGQPQHF.